These T cell receptor beta chains were read from a single sample in a study of CD8 T cells in Susac syndrome. TCRdb re-called the immunoSEQ multiplex PCR reads with MiXCR, one entry per CDR3 protein. The table lists around 200,000 distinct CDR3 sequences, about 95% of them singletons. Sequencing was done on a sample of CD4+ T cells from PBMCs. These receptors were collected from a human donor in good health. The CDR3 runs from the conserved cysteine through the conserved F or W. The D gene is left open where the match is weak. Expanded clones get a size class; other rows say once, few or many, or leave the size out.

13	NA	TRBV29-1	TRBJ2-7	NA	CSVRGGDSYEQYF	TGCAGCGTGAGGGGGGGCGACTCCTACGAGCAGTACTTC
16	TRBD2	TRBV5-1	TRBJ2-1	NA	CASSLISGGGTNEQFF	TGCGCCAGCAGCTTGATTAGCGGGGGGGGCACTAATGAGCAGTTCTTC
16	TRBD1	TRBV4-1	TRBJ2-3	NA	CASRNSGQANTDTQYF	TGCGCCAGCAGAAACTCGGGACAGGCGAACACAGATACGCAGTATTTT
14	TRBD2	TRBV29-1	TRBJ2-5	NA	CSVDLAGGRETQYF	TGCAGCGTTGATCTAGCGGGGGGGCGAGAGACCCAGTACTTC
15	NA	TRBV4-3	TRBJ2-1	NA	CASSQGGKSYNEQFF	TGCGCCAGCAGCCAAGGCGGGAAGTCCTACAATGAGCAGTTCTTC
12	NA	TRBV24-1	TRBJ2-1	NA	CATQDEDNEQFF	TGTGCCACCCAGGACGAAGACAATGAGCAGTTCTTC
14	NA	TRBV18	TRBJ1-5	NA	CASSDGGTDQPQHF	TGTGCCAGCTCGGACGGGGGAACCGATCAGCCCCAGCATTTT
15	TRBD2	TRBV20-1	TRBJ2-4	few	CSAPSGVLAKNIQYF	TGCAGTGCTCCTAGCGGGGTACTAGCCAAAAACATTCAGTACTTC
13	NA	TRBV28	TRBJ2-3	NA	CASKQGPPDTQYF	TGTGCCAGCAAACAGGGCCCCCCAGATACGCAGTATTTT
17	TRBD2	TRBV6-5	TRBJ2-1	NA	CASSSLRLAGGIDEQFF	TGTGCCAGCAGTTCCCTAAGACTAGCGGGAGGAATTGATGAGCAGTTCTTC
15	NA	TRBV5-1	TRBJ1-1	NA	CASSLDLGQNTEAFF	TGCGCCAGCAGCTTGGATCTGGGTCAGAACACTGAAGCTTTCTTT
17	NA	TRBV12-3/TRBV12-4	TRBJ1-6	NA	CASSRGRISSYNSPLHF	TGTGCCAGCAGCCGAGGACGGATCAGCTCCTATAATTCACCCCTCCACTTT
13	TRBD1	TRBV30	TRBJ2-1	once	CACPGTGNNEQFF	TGTGCCTGTCCCGGGACAGGGAACAATGAGCAGTTCTTC
11	NA	TRBV28	TRBJ2-1	NA	CGTTIYNEQFF	TGTGGGACTACAATCTACAATGAGCAGTTCTTC
14	TRBD2	TRBV7-2	TRBJ2-2	NA	CARRLAGGSGELFF	TGTGCCCGACGATTAGCGGGAGGTTCCGGGGAGCTGTTTTTT
13	NA	TRBV29-1	TRBJ2-2	NA	CSVPRGNTGELFF	TGCAGCGTGCCCAGGGGGAACACCGGGGAGCTGTTTTTT
13	NA	TRBV12-3/TRBV12-4	TRBJ2-6	few	CASRDSGANVLTF	TGTGCCAGCAGGGACTCTGGGGCCAACGTCCTGACTTTC
14	NA	TRBV2	TRBJ1-5	NA	CASKGSLLEQPQHF	TGTGCCAGCAAAGGGAGCCTGCTCGAACAGCCCCAGCATTTT
15	TRBD1	TRBV12-3/TRBV12-4	TRBJ1-6	NA	CASTQSTGKYSPLHF	TGTGCCAGCACCCAATCGACAGGGAAATATTCACCCCTCCACTTT
16	NA	TRBV20-1	TRBJ1-1	NA	CSARDSELAMNTEAFF	TGCAGTGCTAGAGATTCGGAACTAGCTATGAACACTGAAGCTTTCTTT
13	NA	TRBV5-1	TRBJ2-7	NA	CASSLGPVGEQYF	TGCGCCAGCAGCTTGGGGCCAGTGGGGGAGCAGTACTTC
15	NA	TRBV5-4	TRBJ2-1	NA	CASSLGQEMYNEQFF	TGTGCCAGCAGCCTGGGGCAGGAAATGTACAATGAGCAGTTCTTC
14	NA	TRBV20-1	TRBJ2-1	NA	CSAQKIGRYNEQFF	TGCAGTGCCCAAAAGATTGGACGGTACAATGAGCAGTTCTTC
12	NA	TRBV29-1	TRBJ2-7	once	CSVGQSSYEQYF	TGCAGCGTCGGACAGAGCTCCTACGAGCAGTACTTC
18	TRBD2	TRBV4-3	TRBJ2-3	NA	CASSQDIPLAGGPDTQYF	TGCGCCAGCAGCCAAGATATTCCGCTAGCGGGGGGGCCGGATACGCAGTATTTT
13	NA	TRBV11-2	TRBJ2-1	NA	CASSPRLVNEQFF	TGTGCCAGCAGCCCCCGACTTGTAAATGAGCAGTTCTTC
16	NA	TRBV7-9	TRBJ2-1	NA	CASSPPAARSYNEQFF	TGTGCCAGCAGCCCTCCGGCGGCCCGCTCCTACAATGAGCAGTTCTTC
14	NA	TRBV20-1	TRBJ1-1	NA	CSAVGGTGRTEAFF	TGCAGTGCTGTGGGGGGCACAGGGCGAACTGAAGCTTTCTTT
19	NA	TRBV7-9	TRBJ1-5	NA	CASSLGFGQGGGADQPQHF	TGTGCCAGCAGCTTAGGATTTGGGCAAGGTGGAGGGGCCGATCAGCCCCAGCATTTT
13	NA	TRBV20-1	TRBJ1-1	NA	CSKVGIGNTEAFF	TGCAGTAAAGTCGGGATAGGGAACACTGAAGCTTTCTTT
13	NA	TRBV29-1	TRBJ2-2	NA	CSASLILAGELFF	TGCAGCGCTTCCCTCATCTTGGCCGGGGAGCTGTTTTTT
12	NA	TRBV30	TRBJ1-5	NA	CAWSVDFGPQHF	TGTGCCTGGAGTGTTGACTTCGGGCCCCAGCATTTT
16	TRBD1	TRBV28	TRBJ2-3	NA	CASSVGTGGDTDTQYF	TGTGCCAGCAGTGTCGGGACAGGGGGCGACACAGATACGCAGTATTTT
13	TRBD1	TRBV29-1	TRBJ1-1	NA	CSVGTGQNTEAFF	TGCAGCGTAGGGACAGGGCAGAACACTGAAGCTTTCTTT
12	NA	TRBV25-1	TRBJ1-2	NA	CASSAGREGYTF	TGTGCCAGCAGTGCAGGGAGAGAGGGCTACACCTTC
15	TRBD1	TRBV5-1	TRBJ2-1	once	CASSTGQGSYNEQFF	TGCGCCAGCAGCACTGGACAGGGTTCCTACAATGAGCAGTTCTTC
12	NA	TRBV12-3/TRBV12-4	TRBJ1-2	NA	CASSPNVYGYTF	TGTGCCAGCAGTCCCAATGTGTATGGCTACACCTTC
11	NA	TRBV3-1	TRBJ1-1	few	CASSLNTEAFF	TGTGCCAGCAGCCTAAACACTGAAGCTTTCTTT
14	NA	TRBV24-1	TRBJ2-2	once	CATSGQKDTGELFF	TGTGCCACCAGTGGGCAGAAAGACACCGGGGAGCTGTTTTTT
14	NA	TRBV3-1	TRBJ2-1	NA	CASSLRGTGNEQFF	TGTGCCAGCAGCCTTCGAGGAACAGGAAATGAGCAGTTCTTC
15	NA	TRBV27	TRBJ1-6	NA	CASRQDTGPDSPLHF	TGTGCCAGCAGACAAGACACGGGTCCGGATTCACCCCTCCACTTT